The 10 T cell receptor beta chains presented below share a single source sample, sequenced in a study of T cells in Graves' hyperthyroidism and ophthalmopathy. Amplified TCR beta CDR3 regions came from RNA transcripts. First-round RT-PCR of the TCR CDR3 relied on the HTBI primer set. TCRdb independently ran MiXCR on the multiplex PCR reads; one entry per CDR3 protein. Among 280,000 or so distinct CDR3 sequences listed, under 30% were seen once. Sequenced material: blood. These TCRs come from a man aged 40-55 years with Graves' hyperthyroidism that later progressed to Graves' ophthalmopathy.

In its sample, this clonotype was seen many times. The rearrangement links TRBV12-3 or TRBV12-4 to TRBJ1-2; 7 bases are shared with TRBD1. This CDR3 contains 13 residues. Trimming removed 5 bases from V and 5 bases from J; junction bases left unmatched: 5. As DNA, the CDR3 is TGTGCCAGCAGTCCATGGACAGGTTATGGCTACACCTTC. Protein product: CASSPWTGYGYTF.

This clonotype was detected only once. The chain carries TRBV20-1 and TRBJ2-5; 9 bases fit TRBD2. V lost 0 bases and J lost 1; bases outside the gene matches: 3. Germline CDR1 reads DFQATT; CDR2 reads SNEGSKA (reference sequence). The CDR3 extends over 15 amino acids. Here the CDR3 DNA reads TGCAGTGCTAGAGATTTTAGCGGGAGCCAAGAGACCCAGTACTTC. Amino acids: CSARDFSGSQETQYF.

This clonotype was found once. V gene TRBV28 combines with J gene TRBJ1-2, with 7 bases that match TRBD1. Unmatched junction bases numbered 4, after V lost 5 bases and J lost 7 bases. Germline CDR1 is MDHEN and CDR2 is SYDVKM. This CDR3 is built from 12 residues. The CDR3 here is CASSPQGFGYTF. In nucleotides, the CDR3 is TGTGCCAGCAGTCCACAGGGGTTTGGCTACACCTTC.

This chain links TRBV12-3 or TRBV12-4 with TRBJ1-1; D not certain. Trimming removed 6 bases at V and 0 bases at J, with 14 bases between. This CDR3 comprises 15 residues. CDR3 loop: CASRTSAVMNTEAFF. The DNA of the CDR3 is TGTGCCAGCAGAACCTCGGCAGTAATGAACACTGAAGCTTTCTTT.

This clonotype was counted at least ten times. The V gene is TRBV4-1, the J gene TRBJ1-2, with TRBD1 matching 7 bases. Germline V gene data show CDR1 as MGHRA and CDR2 as YSYEKL. The CDR3 is 15 residues long. V trimming: 0 bases; J trimming: 4 bases; junction bases outside the gene matches: 5. The CDR3 protein is CASSQEQGQLYGYTF. The CDR3 DNA reads as TGCGCCAGCAGCCAAGAACAGGGACAGCTCTATGGCTACACCTTC.

This clonotype appeared once. J is TRBJ2-7 and V is TRBV30; no firm D call. Trimming took off 3 bases at V and 3 bases at J, with 6 bases between the two ends. The length of the CDR3 is 11 residues. The V gene's germline CDR1 is GTSNPN and CDR2 SVGIG (reference sequence). This CDR3 reads CAWSLSYEQYF. DNA for the CDR3: TGTGCCTGGAGCCTAAGCTACGAGCAGTACTTC. The full variable domain, rest sourced from reference TRBV30 and TRBJ2-7, is SQTIHQWPATLVQPVGSPLSLECTVEGTSNPNLYWYRQAAGRGLQLLFYSVGIGQISSEVPQNLSASRPQDRQFILSSKKLLLSDSGFYLCAWSLSYEQYFGPGTRLTVT.

V and J are TRBV6-1 and TRBJ1-1, with D possibly being TRBD1 (5 bases). V lost 6 bases to trimming and J lost 1 base, with 15 bases between them. The CDR3 is made up of 15 amino acids. CDR1 and CDR2 (germline): MNHNS, SASEGT. CDR3 sequence reads: CASRISGGGNTEAFF. The CDR3 nucleotides read TGTGCCAGCAGGATATCAGGCGGGGGGAACACTGAAGCTTTCTTT.

This clonotype came up many times. The genes are TRBV6-5 and TRBJ2-7; D gene unclear. V lost 6 bases to trimming and J lost 1 base, with 10 bases between them. This CDR3 is built from 13 residues. Looked up from germline, CDR1 is MNHEY and CDR2 is SVGAGI. CDR3 sequence: CASSPDPSYEQYF. Here the CDR3 DNA reads TGTGCCAGCAGCCCCGACCCTTCCTACGAGCAGTACTTC.

This clonotype came up many times. V usage is TRBV5-1 and J usage is TRBJ1-1, with 7 nucleotides matching TRBD1. Germline V gene lookup returns CDR1 SGHRS and CDR2 YFSETQ. This CDR3 comprises 15 residues. With 3 bases clipped from V and 0 bases from J, the junction kept 5 bases outside the gene matches. CDR3 amino acids: CASSSGQFMNTEAFF. In DNA form, the CDR3 reads TGCGCCAGCAGCTCGGGACAGTTCATGAACACTGAAGCTTTCTTT.

The chain links TRBV6-5 to TRBJ1-2; TRBD1 might be the D (6 bases). The V end was cut by 4 bases, the J end by 7 bases, with 13 bases between. The CDR3 length is 13 residues. Germline V gene data show CDR1 as MNHEY and CDR2 as SVGAGI. This chain's CDR3 is CASSSGTFSGYTF. The CDR3, as DNA: TGTGCCAGCAGTTCCGGGACATTCTCTGGCTACACCTTC.